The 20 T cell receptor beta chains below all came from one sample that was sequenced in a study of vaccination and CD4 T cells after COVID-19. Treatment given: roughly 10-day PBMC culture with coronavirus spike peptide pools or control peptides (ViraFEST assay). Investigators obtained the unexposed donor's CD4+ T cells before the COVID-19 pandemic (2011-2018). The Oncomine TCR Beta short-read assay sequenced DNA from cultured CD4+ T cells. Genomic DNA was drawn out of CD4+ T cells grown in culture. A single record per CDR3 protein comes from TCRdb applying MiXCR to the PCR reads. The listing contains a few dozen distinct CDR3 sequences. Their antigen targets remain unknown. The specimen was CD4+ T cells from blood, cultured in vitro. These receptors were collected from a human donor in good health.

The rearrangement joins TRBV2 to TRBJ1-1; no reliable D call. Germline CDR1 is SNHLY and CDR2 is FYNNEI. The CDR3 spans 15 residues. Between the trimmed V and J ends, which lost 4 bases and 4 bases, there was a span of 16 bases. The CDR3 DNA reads TGTGCCAGCAGTGGGAGAGAACATGCGACCACTGAAGCTTTCTTT. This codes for CASSGREHATTEAFF. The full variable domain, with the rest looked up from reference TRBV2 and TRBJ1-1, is EPEVTQTPSHQVTQMGQEVILRCVPISNHLYFYWYRQILGQKVEFLVSFYNNEISEKSEIFDDQFSVERPDGSNFTLKIRSTKLEDSAMYFCASSGREHATTEAFFGQGTRLTVV.

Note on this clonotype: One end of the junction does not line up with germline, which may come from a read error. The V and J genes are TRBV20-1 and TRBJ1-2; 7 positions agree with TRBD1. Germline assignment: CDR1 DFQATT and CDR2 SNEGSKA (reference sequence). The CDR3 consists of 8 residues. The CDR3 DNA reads TGCAGTGCTAGAGCGGACAGGTTC. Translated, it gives CSARADRF.

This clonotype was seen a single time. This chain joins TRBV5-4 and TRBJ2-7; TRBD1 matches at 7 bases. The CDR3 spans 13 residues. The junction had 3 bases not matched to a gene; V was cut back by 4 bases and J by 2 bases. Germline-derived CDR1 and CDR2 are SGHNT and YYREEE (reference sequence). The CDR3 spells CASSRDSTYEQYF. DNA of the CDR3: TGTGCCAGCAGCCGGGACAGCACCTACGAGCAGTACTTC.

This chain's CDR3 is CATSDRTGVKGYTF. The DNA for the CDR3 is TGTGCCACCAGTGACCGCACAGGAGTAAAGGGCTACACCTTC. The rearrangement uses TRBV24-1 and TRBJ1-2; perhaps TRBD1 as D (5 bases). Germline V gene data show CDR1 as KGHDR and CDR2 as SFDVKD. V was clipped by 4 bases and J by 8 bases, with 16 bases between them. The CDR3 is 14 residues long.

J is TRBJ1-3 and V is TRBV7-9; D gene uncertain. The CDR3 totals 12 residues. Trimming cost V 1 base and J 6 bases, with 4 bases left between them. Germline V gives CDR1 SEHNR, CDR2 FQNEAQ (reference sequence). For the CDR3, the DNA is TGTGCCAGCAGCTTAGGGCAAAACACCATATATTTT. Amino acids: CASSLGQNTIYF.

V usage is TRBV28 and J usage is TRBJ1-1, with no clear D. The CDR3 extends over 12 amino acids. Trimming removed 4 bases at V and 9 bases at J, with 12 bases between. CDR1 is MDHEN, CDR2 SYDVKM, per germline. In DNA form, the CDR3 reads TGTGCCAGCAGTTCCGGGCGACAAAAAGCTTTCTTT. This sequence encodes CASSSGRQKAFF.

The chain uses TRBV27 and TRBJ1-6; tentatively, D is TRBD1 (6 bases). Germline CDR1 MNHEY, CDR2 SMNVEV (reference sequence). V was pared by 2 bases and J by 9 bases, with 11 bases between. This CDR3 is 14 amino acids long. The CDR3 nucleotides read TGTGCCAGCAGTTTAAAACAGGGTACTTCACCCCTCCACTTT. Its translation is CASSLKQGTSPLHF.

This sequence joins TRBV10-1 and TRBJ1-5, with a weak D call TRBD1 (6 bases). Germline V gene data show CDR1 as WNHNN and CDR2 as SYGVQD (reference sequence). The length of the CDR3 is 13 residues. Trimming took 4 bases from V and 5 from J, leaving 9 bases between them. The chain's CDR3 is CASSGDTDQPQHF. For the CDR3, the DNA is TGCGCCAGCAGTGGGGACACCGATCAGCCCCAGCATTTT.

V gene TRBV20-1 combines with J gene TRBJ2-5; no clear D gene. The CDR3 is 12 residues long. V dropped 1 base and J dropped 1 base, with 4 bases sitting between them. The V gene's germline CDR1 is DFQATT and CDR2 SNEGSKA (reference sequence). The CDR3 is CSARGAQETQYF. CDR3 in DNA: TGCAGTGCTAGAGGAGCCCAAGAGACCCAGTACTTC.

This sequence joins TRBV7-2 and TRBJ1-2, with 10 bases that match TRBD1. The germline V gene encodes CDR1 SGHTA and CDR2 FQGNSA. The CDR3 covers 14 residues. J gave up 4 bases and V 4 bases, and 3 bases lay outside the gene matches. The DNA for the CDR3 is TGTGCCAGCAGCTCGGGACAGGGGACCTATGGCTACACCTTC. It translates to CASSSGQGTYGYTF. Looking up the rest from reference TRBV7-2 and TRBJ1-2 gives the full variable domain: GAGVSQSPSNKVTEKGKDVELRCDPISGHTALYWYRQSLGQGLEFLIYFQGNSAPDKSGLPSDRFSAERTGGSVSTLTIQRTQQEDSAVYLCASSSGQGTYGYTFGSGTRLTVV.

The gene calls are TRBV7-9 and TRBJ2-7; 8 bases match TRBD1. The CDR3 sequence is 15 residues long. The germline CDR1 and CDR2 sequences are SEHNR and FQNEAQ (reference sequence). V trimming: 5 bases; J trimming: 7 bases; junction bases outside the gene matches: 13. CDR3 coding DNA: TGTGCCAGCAGCCAAGGGACAGGAGGGGTAGGGGAGCAGTACTTC. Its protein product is CASSQGTGGVGEQYF.

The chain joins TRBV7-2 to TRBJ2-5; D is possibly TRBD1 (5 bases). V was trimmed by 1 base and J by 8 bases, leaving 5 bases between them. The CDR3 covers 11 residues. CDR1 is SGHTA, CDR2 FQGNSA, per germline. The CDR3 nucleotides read TGTGCCAGCAGCTTAGGGGGCACCCAGTACTTC. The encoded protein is CASSLGGTQYF.

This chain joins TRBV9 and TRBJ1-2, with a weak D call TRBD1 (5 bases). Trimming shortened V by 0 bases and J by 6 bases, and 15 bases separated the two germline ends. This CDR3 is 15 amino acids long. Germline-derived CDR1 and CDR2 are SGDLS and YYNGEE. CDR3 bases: TGTGCCAGCAGCGTAGGTTTCCAGGGAGAGAATGGCTACACCTTC. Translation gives CASSVGFQGENGYTF.

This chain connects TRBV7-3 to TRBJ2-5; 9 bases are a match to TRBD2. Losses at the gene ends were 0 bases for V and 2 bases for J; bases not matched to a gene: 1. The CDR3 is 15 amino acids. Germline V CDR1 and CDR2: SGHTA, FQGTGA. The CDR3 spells CASSLTSGSQETQYF. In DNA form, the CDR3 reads TGTGCCAGCAGCTTAACTAGCGGGAGTCAAGAGACCCAGTACTTC.

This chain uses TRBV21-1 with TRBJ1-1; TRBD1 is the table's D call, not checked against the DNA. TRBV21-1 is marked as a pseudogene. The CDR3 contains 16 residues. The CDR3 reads CASSATRGLGDTEAFF. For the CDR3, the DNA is TGTGCCAGCAGCGCAACTAGGGGGCTGGGGGACACTGAAGCTTTCTTT.

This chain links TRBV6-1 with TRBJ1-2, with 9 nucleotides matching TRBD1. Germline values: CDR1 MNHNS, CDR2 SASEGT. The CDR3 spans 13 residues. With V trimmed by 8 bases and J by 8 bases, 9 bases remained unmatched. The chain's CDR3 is CASGKQGAWGYTF. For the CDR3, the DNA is TGTGCCAGCGGTAAACAGGGGGCTTGGGGCTACACCTTC.

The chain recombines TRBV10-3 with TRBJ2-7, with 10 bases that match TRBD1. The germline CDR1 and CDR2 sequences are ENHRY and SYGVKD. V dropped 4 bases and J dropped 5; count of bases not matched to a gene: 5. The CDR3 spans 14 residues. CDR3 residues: CAISGRQGANEQYF. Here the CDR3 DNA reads TGTGCCATCAGTGGGAGACAGGGGGCGAACGAGCAGTACTTC.

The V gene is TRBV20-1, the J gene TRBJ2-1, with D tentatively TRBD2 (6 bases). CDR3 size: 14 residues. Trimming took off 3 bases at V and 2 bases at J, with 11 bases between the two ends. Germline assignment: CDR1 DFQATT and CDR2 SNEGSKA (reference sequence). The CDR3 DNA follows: TGCAGTGCTAGCCAAGGACTACCCTACAATGAGCAGTTCTTC. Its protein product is CSASQGLPYNEQFF.

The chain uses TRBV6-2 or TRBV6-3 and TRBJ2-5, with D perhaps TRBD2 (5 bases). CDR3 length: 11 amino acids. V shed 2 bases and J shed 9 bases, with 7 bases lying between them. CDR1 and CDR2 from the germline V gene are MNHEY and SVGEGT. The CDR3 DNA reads TGTGCCAGCAGTTACCCGGAGGCCCAGTACTTC. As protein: CASSYPEAQYF.

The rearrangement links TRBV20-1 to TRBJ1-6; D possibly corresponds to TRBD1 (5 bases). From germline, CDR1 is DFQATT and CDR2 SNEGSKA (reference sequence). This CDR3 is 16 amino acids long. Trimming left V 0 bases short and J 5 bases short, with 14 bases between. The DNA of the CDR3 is TGCAGTGCTAGAGATATGGGAGCAGGGAATAATTCACCCCTCCACTTT. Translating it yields CSARDMGAGNNSPLHF.